This T cell receptor beta chain appears in the sequencing data of a study of cytomegalovirus exposure and HLA in healthy donors. Points from the study as a whole: Later analysis identified a missense DCLRE1C variant that was linked to TCR beta V- and J-gene trimming.

PCR involved 60 Vbeta and 13 Jbeta primers. Generated by immunoSEQ multiplex PCR, the TCRdb table keeps only in-frame clones and is missing some. This sample has 150,000 or so clones, with less than 85% found just once. With respect to this clone: Its antigen is as yet unknown.

CDR3 size: 15 residues. Germline V gives CDR1 SGHNT, CDR2 YYREEE (reference sequence). V dropped 3 bases and J dropped 3; count of bases not matched to a gene: 7. The sequence was obtained from a male donor in good health and CMV-seronegative. This chain uses TRBV5-4 with TRBJ2-3; TRBD2 aligns across 7 bases. The sample taken for sequencing was PBMCs. CDR3 sequence reads: CASSSRTSPTDTQYF. CDR3 coding DNA: TGTGCCAGCAGCTCCCGGACTAGTCCTACAGATACGCAGTATTTT.